This T cell receptor beta chain appears in the sequencing data of a study of CD8 T cells in ankylosing spondylitis. The V end lost 7 bases, the J end lost 5 bases, and 20 bases lay between the germline ends. Germline lookup yields CDR1 MDHEN and CDR2 SYDVKM. There are 16 residues in the CDR3. TCR beta libraries were made by quantitative 5'-RACE with molecular barcodes. TCRdb independently ran MiXCR on the 5' RACE reads; one entry per CDR3 protein. This sample carries about 540,000 distinct CDR3 sequences, approximately 12% of them seen once, and the ten largest clones take 6.5% to 7%. On this clonotype: Its antigen remains unknown.

Points from the study as a whole: Disease-linked clones, CD8+, were relatively rare in peripheral blood. Earlier work had already found some motif variants in reactive arthritis synovial fluid and blood. Significant enrichment of disease-linked clones was reported in matched ankylosing spondylitis synovial fluid. A TCR beta motif of eight or nine highly homologous variants seemed to mark ankylosing spondylitis blood.

Input material: blood, either unsorted or a sorted T cell fraction (not recorded which). The TCR comes from a male donor with ankylosing spondylitis. This sequence joins TRBV28 and TRBJ2-2, with D perhaps matching TRBD2 (6 bases). The CDR3 protein is CASTSYWQGGTGELFF. CDR3 nucleotide sequence: TGTGCCAGCACCTCTTACTGGCAGGGAGGAACCGGGGAGCTGTTTTTT.